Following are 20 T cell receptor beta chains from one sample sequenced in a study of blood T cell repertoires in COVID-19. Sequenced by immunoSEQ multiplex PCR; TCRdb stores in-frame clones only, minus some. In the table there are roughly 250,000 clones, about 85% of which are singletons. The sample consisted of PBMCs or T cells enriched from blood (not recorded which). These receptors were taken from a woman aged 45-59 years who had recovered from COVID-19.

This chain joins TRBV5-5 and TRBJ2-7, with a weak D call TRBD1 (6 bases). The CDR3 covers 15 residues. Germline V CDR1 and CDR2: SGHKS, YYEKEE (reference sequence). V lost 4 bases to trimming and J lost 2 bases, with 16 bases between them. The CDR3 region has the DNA TGTGCCAGCAGCATGGGTACAGGGCGGACCTACGAGCAGTACTTC. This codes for CASSMGTGRTYEQYF.

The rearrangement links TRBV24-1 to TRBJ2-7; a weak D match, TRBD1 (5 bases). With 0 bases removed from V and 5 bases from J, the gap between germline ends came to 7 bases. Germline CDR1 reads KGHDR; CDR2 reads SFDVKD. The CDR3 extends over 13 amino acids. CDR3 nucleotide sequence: TGTGCCACCAGTGATTTGCCAGGGAACGAGCAGTACTTC. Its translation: CATSDLPGNEQYF.

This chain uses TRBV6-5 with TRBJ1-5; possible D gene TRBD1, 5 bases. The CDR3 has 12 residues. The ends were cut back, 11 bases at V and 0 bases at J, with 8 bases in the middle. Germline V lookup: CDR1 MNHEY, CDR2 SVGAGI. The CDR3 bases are TGTGCCGTACAGGATAGCAATCAGCCCCAGCATTTT. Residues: CAVQDSNQPQHF.

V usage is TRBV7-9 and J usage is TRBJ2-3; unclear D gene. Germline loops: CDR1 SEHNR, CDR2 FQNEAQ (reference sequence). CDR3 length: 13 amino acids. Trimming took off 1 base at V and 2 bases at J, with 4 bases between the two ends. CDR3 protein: CASSLDSTDTQYF. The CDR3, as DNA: TGTGCCAGCAGCTTAGACTCCACAGATACGCAGTATTTT.

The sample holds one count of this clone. CDR3 sequence reads: CSVGRGNYGYTF. In DNA form, the CDR3 reads TGCAGCGTTGGTCGGGGAAACTATGGCTACACCTTC. This chain joins TRBV29-1 and TRBJ1-2, with D unresolved. The CDR3 runs 12 residues. The germline V gene has CDR1 SQVTM and CDR2 ANQGSEA. The V gene lost 4 bases and the J gene lost 2 bases, with 8 bases spanning the gap.

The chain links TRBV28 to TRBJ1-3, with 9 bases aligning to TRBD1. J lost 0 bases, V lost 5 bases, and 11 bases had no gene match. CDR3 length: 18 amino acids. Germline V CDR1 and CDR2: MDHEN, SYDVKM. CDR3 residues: CASSPTGQGRGSGNTIYF. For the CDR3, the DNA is TGTGCCAGCAGTCCTACCGGACAGGGGCGAGGCTCTGGAAACACCATATATTTT.

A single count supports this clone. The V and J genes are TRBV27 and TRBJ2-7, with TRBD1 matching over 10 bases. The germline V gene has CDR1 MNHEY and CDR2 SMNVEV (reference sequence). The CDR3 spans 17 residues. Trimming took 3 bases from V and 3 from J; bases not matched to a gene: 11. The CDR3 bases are TGTGCCAGCAGTTTCCGGGGCGAGACAGGGGGCGTCTACGAGCAGTACTTC. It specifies CASSFRGETGGVYEQYF.

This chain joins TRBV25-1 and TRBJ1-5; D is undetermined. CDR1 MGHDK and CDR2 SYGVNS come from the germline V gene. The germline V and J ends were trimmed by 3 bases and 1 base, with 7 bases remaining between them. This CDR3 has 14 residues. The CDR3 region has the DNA TGTGCCAGCAGTGATAGACACAGCAATCAGCCCCAGCATTTT. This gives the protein CASSDRHSNQPQHF.

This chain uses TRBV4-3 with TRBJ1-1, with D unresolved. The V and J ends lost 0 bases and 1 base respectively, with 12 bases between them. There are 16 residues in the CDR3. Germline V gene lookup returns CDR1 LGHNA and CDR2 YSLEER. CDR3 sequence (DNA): TGCGCCAGCAGCCAAGAGGGAGGGCAAAGGAACACTGAAGCTTTCTTT. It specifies CASSQEGGQRNTEAFF.

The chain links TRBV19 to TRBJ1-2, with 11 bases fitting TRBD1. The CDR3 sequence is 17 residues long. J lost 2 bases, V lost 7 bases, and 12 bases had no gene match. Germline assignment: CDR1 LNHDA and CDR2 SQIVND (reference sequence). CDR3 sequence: CASTPGTGGKRNYGYTF. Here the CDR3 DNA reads TGTGCCAGTACCCCCGGGACAGGGGGGAAAAGGAACTATGGCTACACCTTC.

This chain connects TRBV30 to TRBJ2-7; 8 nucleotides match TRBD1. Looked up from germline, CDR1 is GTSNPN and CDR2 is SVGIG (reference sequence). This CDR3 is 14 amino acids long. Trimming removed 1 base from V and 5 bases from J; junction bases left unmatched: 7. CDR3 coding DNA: TGTGCCTGGAGTGCAGGGGGCACAGTGGACGAGCAGTACTTC. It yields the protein CAWSAGGTVDEQYF.

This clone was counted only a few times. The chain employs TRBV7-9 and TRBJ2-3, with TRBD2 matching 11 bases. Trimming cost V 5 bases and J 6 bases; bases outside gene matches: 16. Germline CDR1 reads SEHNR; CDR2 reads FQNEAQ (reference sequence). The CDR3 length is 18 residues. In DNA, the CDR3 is TGTGCCAGCAGCCCACCACCCCGACTAGCGGGGTCTGGGGATACGCAGTATTTT. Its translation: CASSPPPRLAGSGDTQYF.

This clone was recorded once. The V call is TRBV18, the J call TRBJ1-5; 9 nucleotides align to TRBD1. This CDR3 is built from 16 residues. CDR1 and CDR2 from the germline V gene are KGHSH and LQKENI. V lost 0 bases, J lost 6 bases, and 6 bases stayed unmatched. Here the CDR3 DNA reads TGTGCCAGCTCACCACCGGGGACAGGGTTGGGTCAGCCCCAGCATTTT. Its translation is CASSPPGTGLGQPQHF.

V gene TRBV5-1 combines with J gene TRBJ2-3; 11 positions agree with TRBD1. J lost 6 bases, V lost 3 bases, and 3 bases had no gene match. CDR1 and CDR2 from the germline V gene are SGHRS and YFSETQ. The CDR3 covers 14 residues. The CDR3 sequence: CASSSGTGGDTQYF. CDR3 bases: TGCGCCAGCAGCTCTGGGACAGGGGGGGATACGCAGTATTTT.

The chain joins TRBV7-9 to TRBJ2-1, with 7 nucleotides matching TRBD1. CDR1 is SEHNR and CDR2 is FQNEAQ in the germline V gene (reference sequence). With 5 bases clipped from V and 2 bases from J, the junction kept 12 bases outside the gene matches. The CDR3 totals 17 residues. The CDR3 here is CASSPRMSQGAYNEQFF. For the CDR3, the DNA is TGTGCCAGCAGCCCTAGAATGTCCCAGGGGGCCTACAATGAGCAGTTCTTC.

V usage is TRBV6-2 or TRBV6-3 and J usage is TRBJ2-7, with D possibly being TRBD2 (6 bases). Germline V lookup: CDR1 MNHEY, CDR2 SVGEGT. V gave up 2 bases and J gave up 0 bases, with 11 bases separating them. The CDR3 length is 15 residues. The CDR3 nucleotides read TGTGCCAGCAGTTACCGCGGGACCAGCTCCTACGAGCAGTACTTC. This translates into CASSYRGTSSYEQYF.

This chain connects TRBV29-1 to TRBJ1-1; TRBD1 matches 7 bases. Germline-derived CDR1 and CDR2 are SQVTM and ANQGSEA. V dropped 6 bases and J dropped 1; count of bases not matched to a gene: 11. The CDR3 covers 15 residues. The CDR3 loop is CSVRDSGLPNTEAFF. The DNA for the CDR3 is TGCAGCGTGCGGGACAGTGGCCTTCCGAACACTGAAGCTTTCTTT.

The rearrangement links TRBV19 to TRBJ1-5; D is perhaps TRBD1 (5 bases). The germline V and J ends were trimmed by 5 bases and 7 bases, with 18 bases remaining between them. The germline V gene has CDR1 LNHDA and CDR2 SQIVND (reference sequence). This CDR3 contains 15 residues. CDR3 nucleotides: TGTGCCAGTAGTGGGGTGGGCGAAGGGGTGCAGCCCCAGCATTTT. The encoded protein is CASSGVGEGVQPQHF.

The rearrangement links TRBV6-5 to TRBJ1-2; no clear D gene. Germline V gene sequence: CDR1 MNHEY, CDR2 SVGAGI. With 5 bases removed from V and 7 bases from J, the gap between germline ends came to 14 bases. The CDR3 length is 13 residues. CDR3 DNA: TGTGCCAGCAGTCTATCCACTCGGGGTGGCTACACCTTC. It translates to CASSLSTRGGYTF.

CDR3 DNA: TGTGCCAGCAGCCCCCCGGGACAGGGGAATCGTCAGCCCCAGCATTTT. This translates into CASSPPGQGNRQPQHF. V and J are TRBV7-2 and TRBJ1-5, with TRBD1 matching 10 bases. With 5 bases clipped from V and 6 bases from J, the junction kept 10 bases outside the gene matches. CDR3 length: 16 amino acids. CDR1 and CDR2 from the germline V gene are SGHTA and FQGNSA.